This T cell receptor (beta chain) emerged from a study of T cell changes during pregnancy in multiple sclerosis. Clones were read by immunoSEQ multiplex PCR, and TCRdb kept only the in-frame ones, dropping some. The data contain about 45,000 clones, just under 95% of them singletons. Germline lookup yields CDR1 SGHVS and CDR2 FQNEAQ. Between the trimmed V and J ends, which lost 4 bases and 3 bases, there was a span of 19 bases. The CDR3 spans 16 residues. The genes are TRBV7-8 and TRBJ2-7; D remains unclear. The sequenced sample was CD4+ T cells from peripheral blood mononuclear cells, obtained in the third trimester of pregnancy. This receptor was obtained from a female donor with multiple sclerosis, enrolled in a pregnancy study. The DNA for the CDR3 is TGTGCCAGCAGCTCCGATTTTGGAGAAAGACTCTACGAGCAGTACTTC. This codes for CASSSDFGERLYEQYF.